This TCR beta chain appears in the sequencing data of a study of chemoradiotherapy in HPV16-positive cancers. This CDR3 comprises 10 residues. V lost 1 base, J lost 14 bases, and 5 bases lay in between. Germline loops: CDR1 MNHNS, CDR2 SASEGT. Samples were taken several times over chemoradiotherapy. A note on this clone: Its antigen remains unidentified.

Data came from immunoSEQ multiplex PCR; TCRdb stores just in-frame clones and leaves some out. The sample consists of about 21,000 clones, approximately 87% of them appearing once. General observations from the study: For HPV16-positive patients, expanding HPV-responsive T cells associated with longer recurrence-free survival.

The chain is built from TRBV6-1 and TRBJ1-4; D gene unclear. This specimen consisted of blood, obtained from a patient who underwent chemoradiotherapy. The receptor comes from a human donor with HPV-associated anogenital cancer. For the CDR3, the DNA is TGTGCCAGCAGTGAAGTAGATCTGTTTTTT. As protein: CASSEVDLFF.